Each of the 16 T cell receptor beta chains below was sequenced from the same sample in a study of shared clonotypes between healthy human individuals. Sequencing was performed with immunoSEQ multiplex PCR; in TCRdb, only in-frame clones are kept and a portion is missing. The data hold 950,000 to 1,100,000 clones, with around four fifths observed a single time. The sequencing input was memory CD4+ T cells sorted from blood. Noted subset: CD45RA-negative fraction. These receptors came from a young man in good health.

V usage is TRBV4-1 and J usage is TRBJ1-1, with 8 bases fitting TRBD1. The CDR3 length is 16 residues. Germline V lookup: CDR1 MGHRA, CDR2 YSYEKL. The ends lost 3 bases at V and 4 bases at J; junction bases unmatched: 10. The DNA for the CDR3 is TGCGCCAGCAGCCAGACGGACAGGGCAGGTAGCACTGAAGCTTTCTTT. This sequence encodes CASSQTDRAGSTEAFF.

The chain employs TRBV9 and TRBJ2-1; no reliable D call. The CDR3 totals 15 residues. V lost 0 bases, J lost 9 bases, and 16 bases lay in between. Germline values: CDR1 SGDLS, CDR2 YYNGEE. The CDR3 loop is CASSVEALMVGEQFF. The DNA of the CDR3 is TGTGCCAGCAGCGTAGAGGCCCTGATGGTAGGTGAGCAGTTCTTC.

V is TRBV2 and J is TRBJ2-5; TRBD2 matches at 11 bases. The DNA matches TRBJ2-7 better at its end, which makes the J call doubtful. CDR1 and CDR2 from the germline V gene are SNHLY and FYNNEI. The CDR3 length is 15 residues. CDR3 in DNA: TGTGCCAGCACCCCTCTAGCGGGAGGATCCTACGAGCAGTACTTC. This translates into CASTPLAGGSYEQYF.

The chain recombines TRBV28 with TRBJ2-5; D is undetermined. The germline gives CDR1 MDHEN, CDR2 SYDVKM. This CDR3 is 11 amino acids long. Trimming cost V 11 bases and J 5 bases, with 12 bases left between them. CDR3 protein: CAGSSSETQYF. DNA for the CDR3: TGTGCCGGCTCTTCAAGCGAGACCCAGTACTTC. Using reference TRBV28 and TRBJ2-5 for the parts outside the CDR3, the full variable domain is DVKVTQSSRYLVKRTGEKVFLECVQDMDHENMFWYRQDPGLGLRLIYFSYDVKMKEKGDIPEGYSVSREKKERFSLILESASTNQTSMYLCAGSSSETQYFGPGTRLLVL.

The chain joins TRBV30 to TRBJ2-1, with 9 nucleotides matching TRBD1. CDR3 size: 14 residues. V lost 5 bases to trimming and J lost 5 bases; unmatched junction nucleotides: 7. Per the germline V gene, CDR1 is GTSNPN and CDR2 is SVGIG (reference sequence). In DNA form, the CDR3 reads TGTGCCTGGGGGGGGACAGGGCTCGACAATGAGCAGTTCTTC. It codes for CAWGGTGLDNEQFF.

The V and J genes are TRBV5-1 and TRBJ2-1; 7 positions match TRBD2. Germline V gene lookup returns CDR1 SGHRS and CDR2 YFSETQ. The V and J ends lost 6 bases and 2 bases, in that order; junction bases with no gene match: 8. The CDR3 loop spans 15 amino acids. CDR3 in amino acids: CASKTRGVPYNEQFF. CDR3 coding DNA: TGCGCCAGCAAAACCCGGGGGGTACCCTACAATGAGCAGTTCTTC. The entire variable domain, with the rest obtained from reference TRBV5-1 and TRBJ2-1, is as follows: KAGVTQTPRYLIKTRGQQVTLSCSPISGHRSVSWYQQTPGQGLQFLFEYFSETQRNKGNFPGRFSGRQFSNSRSEMNVSTLELGDSALYLCASKTRGVPYNEQFFGPGTRLTVL.

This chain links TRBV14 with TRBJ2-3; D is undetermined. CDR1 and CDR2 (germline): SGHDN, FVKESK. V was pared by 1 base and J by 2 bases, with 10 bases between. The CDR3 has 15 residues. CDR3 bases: TGTGCCAGCAGCCAAGCCAGCTTACTCACAGATACGCAGTATTTT. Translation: CASSQASLLTDTQYF.

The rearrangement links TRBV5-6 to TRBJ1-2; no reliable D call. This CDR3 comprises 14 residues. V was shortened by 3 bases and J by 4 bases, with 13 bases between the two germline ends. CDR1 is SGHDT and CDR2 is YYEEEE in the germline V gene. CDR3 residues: CASSSIQVVYGYTF. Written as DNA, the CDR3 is TGTGCCAGCAGCTCCATTCAGGTTGTCTATGGCTACACCTTC.

The DNA of the CDR3 is TGTGCCAGCAGACGTATGGACCGGAGGGATGGAGGCTACACCTTC. Its translation: CASRRMDRRDGGYTF. The J gene is TRBJ1-2, the V gene TRBV28; unclear D gene. Looked up from germline, CDR1 is MDHEN and CDR2 is SYDVKM. The CDR3 has 15 residues. The V end lost 6 bases, the J end lost 8 bases, and 22 bases lay between the germline ends.

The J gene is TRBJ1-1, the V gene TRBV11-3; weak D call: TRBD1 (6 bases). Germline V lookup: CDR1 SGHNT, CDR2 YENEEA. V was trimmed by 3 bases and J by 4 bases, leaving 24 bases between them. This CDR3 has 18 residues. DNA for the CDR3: TGTGCCAGCAGCTTGTGGGTCAGGGGCTCCCCAGTGGGCACTGAAGCTTTCTTT. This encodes CASSLWVRGSPVGTEAFF.

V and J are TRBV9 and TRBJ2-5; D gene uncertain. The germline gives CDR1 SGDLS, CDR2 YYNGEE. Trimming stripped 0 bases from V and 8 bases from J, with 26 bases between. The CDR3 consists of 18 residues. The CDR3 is CASSVGSGDSLGPTTQYF. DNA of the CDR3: TGTGCCAGCAGCGTAGGATCCGGAGACTCTCTGGGTCCGACAACCCAGTACTTC. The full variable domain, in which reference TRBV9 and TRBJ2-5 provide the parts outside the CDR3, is DSGVTQTPKHLITATGQRVTLRCSPRSGDLSVYWYQQSLDQGLQFLIQYYNGEERAKGNILERFSAQQFPDLHSELNLSSLELGDSALYFCASSVGSGDSLGPTTQYFGPGTRLLVL.

CDR3 sequence reads: CASSQGAGSAGELFF. CDR3 bases: TGCGCCAGCAGCCAAGGGGCAGGGTCGGCCGGGGAGCTGTTTTTT. This chain connects TRBV4-1 to TRBJ2-2, with D maybe TRBD1 (5 bases). CDR3 size: 15 residues. Trimming left V 1 base short and J 6 bases short, with 12 bases between. The germline V gene encodes CDR1 MGHRA and CDR2 YSYEKL.

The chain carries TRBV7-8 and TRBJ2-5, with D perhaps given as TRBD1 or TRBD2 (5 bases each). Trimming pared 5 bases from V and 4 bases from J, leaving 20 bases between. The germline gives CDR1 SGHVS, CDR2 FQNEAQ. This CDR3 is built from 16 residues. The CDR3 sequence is CASSPAGTWGRETQYF. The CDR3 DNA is TGTGCCAGCAGCCCCGCAGGTACTTGGGGACGAGAGACCCAGTACTTC.

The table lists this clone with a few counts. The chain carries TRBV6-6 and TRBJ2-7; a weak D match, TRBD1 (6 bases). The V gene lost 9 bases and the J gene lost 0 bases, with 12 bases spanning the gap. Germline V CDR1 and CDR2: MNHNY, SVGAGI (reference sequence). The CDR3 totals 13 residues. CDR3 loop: CASGRGSSYEQYF. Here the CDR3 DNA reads TGTGCCAGTGGCAGGGGAAGCTCCTACGAGCAGTACTTC.

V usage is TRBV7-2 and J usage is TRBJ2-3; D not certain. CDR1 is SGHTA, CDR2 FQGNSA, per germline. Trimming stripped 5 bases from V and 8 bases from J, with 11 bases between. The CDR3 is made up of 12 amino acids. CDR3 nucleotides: TGTGCCAGCAGCCATCCTGCAGGTACGCAGTATTTT. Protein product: CASSHPAGTQYF.

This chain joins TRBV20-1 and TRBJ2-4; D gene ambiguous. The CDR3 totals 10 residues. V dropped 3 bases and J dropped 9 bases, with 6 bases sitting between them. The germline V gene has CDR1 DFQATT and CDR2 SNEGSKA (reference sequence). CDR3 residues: CSASRIIQYF. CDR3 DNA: TGCAGTGCTAGTAGGATCATTCAGTACTTC.